One and the same sample provided the 29 T cell receptor beta chains below, sequenced in a study of read filtering for tumor transcriptome and immune sequencing. The library was built from 400 ng RNA with molecular barcoded adaptors for alpha/delta and beta/gamma chains. TCRdb re-derived calls from the reads in MiXCR, one entry per CDR3 protein. This sample has 50,000 or so distinct CDR3 sequences, with around 20% found just once. The sequenced sample consisted of a population of CD138-negative cells sorted from bone marrow. These receptors all stem from a donor over 35 with multiple myeloma.

This clonotype was counted between two and nine times. The chain is built from TRBV29-1 and TRBJ1-1; the D gene is possibly TRBD1 (5 bases). CDR3 length equals 13 residues. V was pared by 8 bases and J by 5 bases, with 18 bases between. In germline, CDR1 is SQVTM, CDR2 ANQGSEA. CDR3 nucleotide sequence: TGCAGCTCGGGGGGGGGATTAAGAACTGAAGCTTTCTTT. Protein sequence: CSSGGGLRTEAFF.

This clonotype was picked up a small number of times. Being one base from a much bigger clone, this may be a read error. This chain uses TRBV28 with TRBJ1-1; no clear D. The CDR3 contains 15 residues. Germline assignment: CDR1 MDHEN and CDR2 SYDVKM. CDR3 sequence reads: CTSNSKFGGNTEAFF. CDR3 sequence (DNA): TGTACCAGCAACTCAAAGTTCGGAGGGAACACTGAAGCTTTCTTT. Full variable domain (missing parts from reference TRBV28 and TRBJ1-1): DVKVTQSSRYLVKRTGEKVFLECVQDMDHENMFWYRQDPGLGLRLIYFSYDVKMKEKGDIPEGYSVSREKKERFSLILESASTNQTSMYLCTSNSKFGGNTEAFFGQGTRLTVV.

This clonotype was observed at least ten times. V gene TRBV28 combines with J gene TRBJ1-5; D uncertain. V was pared by 7 bases and J by 5 bases, with 15 bases between. In germline, CDR1 is MDHEN, CDR2 SYDVKM. CDR3 length: 14 residues. CDR3 sequence (DNA): TGTGCCAGCACAATGTGGGAGTCTCATCAGCCCCAGCATTTT. Translated, it gives CASTMWESHQPQHF.

A word on this clonotype: Given a much more abundant clone one base away, this may be a read error. The rearrangement joins TRBV18 to TRBJ2-5; TRBD2 matches 9 bases. This CDR3 comprises 14 residues. CDR1 is KGHSH, CDR2 LQKENI, per germline. CDR3: CVSSWGLAEETQYF. CDR3 coding DNA: TGTGTCAGCTCATGGGGACTAGCCGAAGAGACCCAGTACTTC.

This clonotype was counted at least ten times. The chain carries TRBV7-2 and TRBJ2-2, with D unresolved. V was trimmed by 2 bases and J by 0 bases, leaving 10 bases between them. Germline lookup yields CDR1 SGHTA and CDR2 FQGNSA. The CDR3 extends over 16 amino acids. The CDR3 sequence is CASSLIWAANTGELFF. CDR3 bases: TGTGCCAGCAGCTTAATTTGGGCGGCGAACACCGGGGAGCTGTTTTTT.

CDR3 DNA sequence: TGCAGTGCTAGAGATCCTAGATCAGATACGCAGTATTTT. Encoded protein: CSARDPRSDTQYF. This chain joins TRBV20-1 and TRBJ2-3; D unresolved. Per the germline V gene, CDR1 is DFQATT and CDR2 is SNEGSKA (reference sequence). Trimming stripped 0 bases from V and 4 bases from J, with 8 bases between. The CDR3 has 13 amino acids.

This chain uses TRBV24-1 with TRBJ1-5; D gene unclear. The CDR3 covers 15 residues. Germline V CDR1 and CDR2: KGHDR, SFDVKD. Trimming cost V 4 bases and J 9 bases, with 18 bases left between them. CDR3 sequence: CATSEADGNLGPQHF. The CDR3 region has the DNA TGTGCCACCAGTGAAGCTGACGGGAACCTGGGGCCCCAGCATTTT.

This clonotype was detected ten times or more. V gene TRBV7-2 combines with J gene TRBJ2-6, with D perhaps matching TRBD2 (5 bases). The V and J ends lost 3 bases and 13 bases respectively, with 10 bases between them. The V gene's germline CDR1 is SGHTA and CDR2 FQGNSA. The CDR3 loop spans 12 amino acids. In nucleotides, the CDR3 is TGTGCCAGCAGCTTCGGGGATCTAGTCCTGACTTTC. Translated: CASSFGDLVLTF.

V and J are TRBV5-1 and TRBJ2-2; TRBD2 is a possible D gene (5 bases). Deletions cut 6 bases from V and 7 bases from J, with 13 bases between. This CDR3 spans 13 amino acids. CDR1 and CDR2 from the germline V gene are SGHRS and YFSETQ. CDR3 nucleotide sequence: TGCGCCAGCAACGAACCAGGAGGCGGGGAGCTGTTTTTT. Protein sequence: CASNEPGGGELFF.

This clonotype was recorded at least ten times. The chain uses TRBV20-1 and TRBJ1-1; perhaps TRBD1 as D (5 bases). With 0 bases removed from V and 3 bases from J, the gap between germline ends came to 11 bases. CDR3 size: 14 residues. Per the germline V gene, CDR1 is DFQATT and CDR2 is SNEGSKA (reference sequence). The CDR3 DNA reads as TGCAGTGCTAGAGATATACAGGAGGACACTGAAGCTTTCTTT. It is translated as CSARDIQEDTEAFF.

This clonotype came up a few times. The V and J genes are TRBV5-1 and TRBJ2-3; 16 nucleotides agree with TRBD2. The CDR3 length is 16 residues. V lost 4 bases to trimming and J lost 10 bases; unmatched junction nucleotides: 9. Germline assignment: CDR1 SGHRS and CDR2 YFSETQ. CDR3 amino acids: CASSPGTSGRAYSQYF. DNA of the CDR3: TGCGCCAGCAGCCCGGGGACTAGCGGGAGGGCCTATTCGCAGTATTTT.

This clonotype was recorded at least ten times. This chain joins TRBV20-1 and TRBJ2-5; weak D call: TRBD1 (5 bases). The CDR3 is made up of 12 amino acids. Trimming took off 5 bases at V and 1 base at J, with 8 bases between the two ends. Germline CDR1 and CDR2: DFQATT and SNEGSKA (reference sequence). In DNA form, the CDR3 reads TGCAGTGCTGGGGCAGCCCAAGAGACCCAGTACTTC. Translation gives CSAGAAQETQYF.

Note on this clonotype: A read error may be the cause here, since a much bigger clone is one base away. The rearrangement links TRBV6-1 to TRBJ2-1, with a tentative D call TRBD1 (6 bases). Germline CDR1 and CDR2: MNHNS and SASEGT. The CDR3 is made up of 16 amino acids. The DNA of the CDR3 is TGTGTCAGCAGTGGGGACACGCGAAGCTCCTACAATGAGCAGTTCTTC. It is translated as CVSSGDTRSSYNEQFF.

This clonotype came up many times. The J gene is TRBJ2-7, the V gene TRBV29-1; 10 nucleotides line up with TRBD2. Germline CDR1 reads SQVTM; CDR2 reads ANQGSEA. The V gene end was trimmed by 6 bases and the J gene end by 4 bases; junction bases not matched to a gene: 9. This CDR3 has 14 residues. The CDR3 reads CSVLSSGSGYEQYF. CDR3 sequence (DNA): TGCAGCGTCCTTTCTAGCGGGAGTGGTTACGAGCAGTACTTC.

This clonotype was seen a few times. A read error may be the cause here, since a much bigger clone is one base away. The chain employs TRBV29-1 and TRBJ2-7; unclear D gene. CDR1 and CDR2 (germline): SQVTM, ANQGSEA. This CDR3 is built from 11 residues. DNA of the CDR3: TGCAGCGTTGAAGATAACTACGAGCGGTACTTC. Protein: CSVEDNYERYF.

This clonotype was detected only a few times. The chain uses TRBV28 and TRBJ2-5, with D perhaps assigned TRBD1 or TRBD2 (5 bases each). Germline CDR1 reads MDHEN; CDR2 reads SYDVKM. V was cut by 1 base and J by 12 bases, with 12 bases left in between. This CDR3 region has 12 residues. CDR3 sequence: CASSLYGTREYF. The CDR3 region has the DNA TGTGCCAGCAGTTTATACGGGACCCGGGAGTACTTC.

This clonotype was seen at least ten times. CDR3 region: CASSLSWGGTDTQYF. CDR3 nucleotide sequence: TGTGCCAGCAGCTTATCCTGGGGTGGCACAGATACGCAGTATTTT. The rearrangement uses TRBV7-6 and TRBJ2-3; D is ambiguous. V shed 2 bases and J shed 1 base, with 10 bases lying between them. From germline, CDR1 is SGHVS and CDR2 FNYEAQ. The CDR3 loop spans 15 amino acids.

The table lists this clonotype with many counts. The V and J genes are TRBV7-8 and TRBJ2-2; the D gene could be TRBD1 or TRBD2 (5 bases each). CDR1 and CDR2 from the germline V gene are SGHVS and FQNEAQ. Deletions cut 2 bases from V and 6 bases from J, with 7 bases between. The CDR3 is made up of 13 amino acids. The CDR3 DNA reads TGTGCCAGCAGCTTACAGGGAGCCGGGGAGCTGTTTTTT. Amino acid sequence: CASSLQGAGELFF.

In its sample, this clonotype was seen many times. V and J are TRBV29-1 and TRBJ2-3; TRBD2 aligns across 11 bases. V lost 6 bases, J lost 6 bases, and 8 bases stayed unmatched. Germline V CDR1 and CDR2: SQVTM, ANQGSEA. The CDR3 has 14 residues. The CDR3 sequence: CSVTGTSGADTQYF. In DNA form, the CDR3 reads TGCAGCGTCACAGGGACTAGCGGAGCCGATACGCAGTATTTT.

This clonotype was found a few times. An end of the junction does not agree with germline; a read error may underlie this. For the CDR3, the DNA is TGTGCCAGCAGTGAACCCCATAGGGCCTCTACTGAAGCTTTCTTC. It encodes CASSEPHRASTEAFF. This chain connects TRBV2 to TRBJ1-1, with D uncertain. Germline V gene sequence: CDR1 SNHLY, CDR2 FYNNEI. The CDR3 is made up of 15 amino acids.

This clonotype was seen at least ten times. This rearrangement joins TRBV6-6 to TRBJ2-1, with 7 bases aligning to TRBD2. The CDR3 runs 16 residues. Trimming at V came to 0 bases and at J to 6 bases, leaving 8 bases not matched to a gene. Germline CDR1 MNHNY, CDR2 SVGAGI (reference sequence). The DNA for the CDR3 is TGTGCCAGCAGTTACTCCTCTGCGGGAGCCCGCAATGAGCAGTTCTTC. Residues: CASSYSSAGARNEQFF.

Many counts were recorded for this clonotype. V and J are TRBV6-1 and TRBJ1-2; D unclear. The germline V gene has CDR1 MNHNS and CDR2 SASEGT. Trimming removed 6 bases at V and 5 bases at J, with 25 bases between. The CDR3 sequence is 17 residues long. CDR3 residues: CASSATHMPVGPYGYTF. As DNA, the CDR3 is TGTGCCAGCAGCGCTACTCATATGCCTGTCGGGCCGTATGGCTACACCTTC.

This clonotype has a count of ten or more. The chain has TRBV5-1 and TRBJ2-2; possible D gene TRBD1, 5 bases. Trimming removed 2 bases from V and 4 bases from J, with 12 bases in between. Germline V gene data show CDR1 as SGHRS and CDR2 as YFSETQ. The CDR3 covers 15 residues. The CDR3 protein is CASSFFTGATGELFF. The DNA of the CDR3 is TGCGCCAGCAGCTTTTTCACAGGAGCCACCGGGGAGCTGTTTTTT.

Many counts were recorded for this clonotype. The genes are TRBV2 and TRBJ2-7; D not certain. V was shortened by 4 bases and J by 1 base, with 11 bases between the two germline ends. The CDR3 is made up of 14 amino acids. Germline V gives CDR1 SNHLY, CDR2 FYNNEI. CDR3: CASSVRSESYEQYF. The CDR3 DNA reads as TGTGCCAGCAGTGTTAGGTCGGAGTCCTACGAGCAGTACTTC.

Comments on this clonotype: A much larger clone differs from this one at a single base, so this may be a read error. J is TRBJ1-1 and V is TRBV7-8, with unresolved D. CDR3 length equals 14 residues. Looked up from germline, CDR1 is SGHVS and CDR2 is FQNEAQ. Trimming cost V 5 bases and J 3 bases, with 13 bases left between them. As DNA, the CDR3 is TGTGCCAGCAGCACGAGGGTCCTTGACACTGAAGCTTTCTTT. It is translated as CASSTRVLDTEAFF.

This clonotype was seen repeatedly, ten times or more. Sequence at one end of the junction differs from germline and may be a read error. The V gene is TRBV5-6, the J gene TRBJ1-1; the D gene is possibly TRBD1 (5 bases). CDR3 length: 12 amino acids. Germline V gene data show CDR1 as SGHDT and CDR2 as YYEEEE. The DNA for the CDR3 is TGTGCCAGCACTACCCGGGACTCTGATCTCATCTTT. It yields the protein CASTTRDSDLIF.

This clonotype was seen more than once but under ten times. The chain uses TRBV30 and TRBJ2-1, with D possibly TRBD2 on 5 matching bases. Per the germline V gene, CDR1 is GTSNPN and CDR2 is SVGIG (reference sequence). CDR3 length: 11 amino acids. With 3 bases removed from V and 9 bases from J, the gap between germline ends came to 9 bases. For the CDR3, the DNA is TGTGCCTGGAGAGGAGCGGCTGAGCAGTTCTTC. It translates to CAWRGAAEQFF.

A single count supports this clonotype. Here the CDR3 reads CASSFTGPRLNTEAFF. In DNA, the CDR3 is TGTGCCAGCAGTTTCACAGGGCCCAGGTTGAACACTGAAGCTTTCTTT. The J gene is TRBJ1-1, the V gene TRBV6-5, with D perhaps matching TRBD1 (6 bases). The V end was cut by 4 bases, the J end by 0 bases, with 15 bases between. Germline loops: CDR1 MNHEY, CDR2 SVGAGI. The CDR3 sequence is 16 residues long.

This clonotype occurred many times. J is TRBJ2-1 and V is TRBV6-6, with a possible D match to TRBD2 (5 bases). V dropped 6 bases and J dropped 0 bases, with 12 bases sitting between them. The CDR3 has 15 amino acids. Germline-derived CDR1 and CDR2 are MNHNY and SVGAGI (reference sequence). The CDR3 coding sequence is TGTGCCAGCAGCGAGGTCCGGGACTCCTACAATGAGCAGTTCTTC. Translation gives CASSEVRDSYNEQFF.